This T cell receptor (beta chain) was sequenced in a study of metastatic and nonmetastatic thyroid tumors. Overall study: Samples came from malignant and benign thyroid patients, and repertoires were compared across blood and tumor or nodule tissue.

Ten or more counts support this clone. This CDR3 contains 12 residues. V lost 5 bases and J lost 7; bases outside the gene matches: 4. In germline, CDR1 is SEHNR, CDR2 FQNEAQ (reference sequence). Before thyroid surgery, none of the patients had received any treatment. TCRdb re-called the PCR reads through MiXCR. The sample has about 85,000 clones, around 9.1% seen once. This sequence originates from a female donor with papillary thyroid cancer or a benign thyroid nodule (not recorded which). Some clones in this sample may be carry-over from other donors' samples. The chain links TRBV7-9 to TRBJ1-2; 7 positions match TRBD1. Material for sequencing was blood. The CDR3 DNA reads TGTGCCAGCAGCCCCACAGGGGTTGGCTACACCTTC. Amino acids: CASSPTGVGYTF. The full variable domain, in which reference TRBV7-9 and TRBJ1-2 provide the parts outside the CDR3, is DTGVSQNPRHKITKRGQNVTFRCDPISEHNRLYWYRQTLGQGPEFLTYFQNEAQLEKSRLLSDRFSAERPKGSFSTLEIQRTEQGDSAMYLCASSPTGVGYTFGSGTRLTVV.